This TCR beta chain originates from a study of T-cell memory formation after mild COVID-19. For the study at large: Largely donor-specific sequence clusters came from two donors. Study conclusions and caveats: Most CD4+ clones that shrank were in CM and EM, while CD8+ ones turned up in EMRA.

Germline loops: CDR1 SGHDN, CDR2 FVKESK. V was clipped by 7 bases and J by 5 bases, with 14 bases between them. The CDR3 consists of 13 residues. Note on this clonotype: Its specificity is not known.

Each CDR3 protein gets one entry after TCRdb re-called the 5' RACE reads with MiXCR. Of 150,000 or so distinct CDR3 sequences in the sample, under 30% were seen once. The material sequenced was PBMCs or a T cell subset sorted from them (not recorded which). This clonotype was obtained from an adult woman who had mild COVID-19 (a few samples of this study predate the infection). Cell type and time point are not known. The chain links TRBV14 to TRBJ2-5; D call uncertain. The DNA of the CDR3 is TGTGCCAGCACCCCGGAGAATCAGGAGACCCAGTACTTC. Translation gives CASTPENQETQYF.